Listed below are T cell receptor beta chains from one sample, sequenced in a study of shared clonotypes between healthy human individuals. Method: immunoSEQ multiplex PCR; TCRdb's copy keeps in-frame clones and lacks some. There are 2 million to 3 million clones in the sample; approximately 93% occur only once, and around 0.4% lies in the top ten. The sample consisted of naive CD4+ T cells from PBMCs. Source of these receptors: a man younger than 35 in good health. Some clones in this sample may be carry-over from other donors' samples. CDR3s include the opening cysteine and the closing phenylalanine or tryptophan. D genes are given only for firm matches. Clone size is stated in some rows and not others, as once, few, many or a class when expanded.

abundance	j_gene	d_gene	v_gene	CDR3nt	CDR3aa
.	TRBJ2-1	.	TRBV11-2	TGTGCCAGCAGCCAACGTGCCAGGGTAGAGCAGGGTGAGCAGTTCTTC	CASSQRARVEQGEQFF
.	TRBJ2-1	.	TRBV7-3	TGTGCCAGCAGCCCCAGTAGCTCCTACAATGAGCAGTTCTTC	CASSPSSSYNEQFF
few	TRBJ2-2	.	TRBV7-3	TGTGCCAGCAGCTTAACCGGGTTAACCGGGGAGCTGTTTTTT	CASSLTGLTGELFF
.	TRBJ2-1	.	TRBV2	TGTGCCAGCAGTAAGGGTGGGGAGCAGTTCTTC	CASSKGGEQFF
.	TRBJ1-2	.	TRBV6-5	TGTGCCAGCGGAGTGTCCGGGACCCGCTACACCTTC	CASGVSGTRYTF
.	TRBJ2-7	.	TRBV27	TGTGCCAGCAGTCTCCGGGGAGGCGAGCAGTACTTC	CASSLRGGEQYF
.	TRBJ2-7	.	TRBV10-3	TGTGCCATCAAGCCCTCAAGGAGCAGTGACGAGCAGTACTTC	CAIKPSRSSDEQYF
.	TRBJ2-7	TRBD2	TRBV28	TGTGCCAGCAGTCCAACTGGAGGCGGGGGAACCTACGAGCAGTACTTC	CASSPTGGGGTYEQYF
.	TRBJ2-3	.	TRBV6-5	TGTGCCAGCAGTCAGAGGGCCCTAACAGATACGCAGTATTTT	CASSQRALTDTQYF
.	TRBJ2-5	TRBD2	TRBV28	TGTGCCAGCAGCCCCCCCGGGGCGGGGGGGACCCAGTACTTC	CASSPPGAGGTQYF
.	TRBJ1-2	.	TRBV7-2	TGTGCCAGCAGCCCGGAACAGGCCGGAGGCTATGGCTACACCTTC	CASSPEQAGGYGYTF
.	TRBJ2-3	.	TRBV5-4	TGTGCCAGCAGCAAACAATCGGCAGTAGATACGCAGTATTTT	CASSKQSAVDTQYF
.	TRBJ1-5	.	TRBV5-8	TGTGCCAGCAGCATGGGGGACGGGGGGAGCCCACAAAATCAGCCCCAGCATTTT	CASSMGDGGSPQNQPQHF
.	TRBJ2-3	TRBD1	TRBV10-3	TGTGCCATCAGCCCCCGGCAGGGGGCAGACTCAGCCCCCCCAGATACGCAGTATTTT	CAISPRQGADSAPPDTQYF
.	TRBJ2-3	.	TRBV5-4	TGTGCCAGCAGCATCTTTACGGGAGGCACAGATACGCAGTATTTT	CASSIFTGGTDTQYF
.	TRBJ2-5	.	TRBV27	TGTGCCAGCAGTTTCCAGGGAGGCGAGACCCAGTACTTC	CASSFQGGETQYF
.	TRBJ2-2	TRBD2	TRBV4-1	TGCGCCAGCAGCCAAGGACTACTAGCGGGGGGCACCGGGGAGCTGTTTTTT	CASSQGLLAGGTGELFF
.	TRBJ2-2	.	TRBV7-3	TGTGCCAGCAGACCATCCCTTGGCCAGGGTCCGTCATCCGGACTCCTACCGGGGGAGCTGTTTTTT	CASRPSLGQGPSSGLLPGELFF
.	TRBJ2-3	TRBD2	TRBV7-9	TGTGCCAGCAGCGCAAGACTAGCGGGAGATACGCAGTATTTT	CASSARLAGDTQYF
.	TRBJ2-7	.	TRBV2	TGTGCCAGCAGTGAATTAAGGGGAGCGCGAGCCTACGAGCAGTACTTC	CASSELRGARAYEQYF
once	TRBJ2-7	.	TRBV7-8	TGTGCCAGCAGCCAACAGGGCCCTGGATCCTACGAGCAGTACTTC	CASSQQGPGSYEQYF
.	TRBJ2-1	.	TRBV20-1	TGCAGTGCTAGAGCTCATGAGCAGTTCTTC	CSARAHEQFF
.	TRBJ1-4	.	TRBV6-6	TGTGCCAGCAGTCAGGGAGCTGAAGAAAAACTGTTTTTT	CASSQGAEEKLFF
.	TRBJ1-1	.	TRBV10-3	TGTGCCATCAGTGAGTCTCAGGGAATCACTGAAGCTTTCTTT	CAISESQGITEAFF
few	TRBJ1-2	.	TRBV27	TGTGCCAGCAGCACGCGACCCGAGAAGTATGGCTACACCTTC	CASSTRPEKYGYTF
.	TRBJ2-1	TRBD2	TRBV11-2	TGTGCCAGCAGCTTAAGACTAGCGGGATCCAATGAGCAGTTCTTC	CASSLRLAGSNEQFF
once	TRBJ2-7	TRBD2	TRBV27	TGTGCCAGCAGTTTTACGAGAGCTGGCGGGAGCTACGAGCAGTACTTC	CASSFTRAGGSYEQYF
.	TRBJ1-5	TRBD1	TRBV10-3	TGTGCCATCGGACGGGACAGGGATCAGCCCCAGCATTTT	CAIGRDRDQPQHF
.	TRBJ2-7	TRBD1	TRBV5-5	TGTGCCAGCAGCTTGGTTGCCCCGGACAGGGGCCATCCTAGGCAGTACTTC	CASSLVAPDRGHPRQYF
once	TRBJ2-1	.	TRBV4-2	TGTGCCAGCAGCCCGCGACACCTATACAATGAGCAGTTCTTC	CASSPRHLYNEQFF
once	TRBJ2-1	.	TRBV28	TGTGCCAGCAGTTCCAGCGTGGCGTGGTCCTACAATGAGCAGTTCTTC	CASSSSVAWSYNEQFF
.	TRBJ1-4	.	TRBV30	TGTGCCTGGAGCGCTACAGGGGAAAAACTGTTTTTT	CAWSATGEKLFF
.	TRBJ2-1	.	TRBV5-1	TGCGCCAGCAGCCCCCTGGCAGATCCCTCCTACAATGAGCAGTTCTTC	CASSPLADPSYNEQFF
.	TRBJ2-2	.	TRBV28	TGTGCCAGCAGTTTACGGGCAGGGGGAGGCACCGGGGAGCTGTTTTTT	CASSLRAGGGTGELFF
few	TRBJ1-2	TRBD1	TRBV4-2	TGTGCCAGCAGCCAAGATTCCGGGACAGGGCTTTACTTC	CASSQDSGTGLYF
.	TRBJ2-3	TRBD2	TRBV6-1	TGTGCCAGCAGTGGGAGGGAGGGCCTGGGGCTTAGCACAGATACGCAGTATTTT	CASSGREGLGLSTDTQYF
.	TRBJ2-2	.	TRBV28	TGTGCCAGCAGTTTCCGTGCAGGGTCTTACACCGGGGAGCTGTTTTTT	CASSFRAGSYTGELFF
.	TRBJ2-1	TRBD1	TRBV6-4	TGTGCCAGCATTGACAGGACAGGGGTCTACAATGAGCAGTTCTTC	CASIDRTGVYNEQFF
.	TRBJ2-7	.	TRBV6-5	TGTGCCAGCAGTTATTACAGCGGAGGCTCCTACGAGCAGTACTTC	CASSYYSGGSYEQYF
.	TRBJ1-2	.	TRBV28	TGTGCCAGCAGTGGACTAGGGGGCTACACCTTC	CASSGLGGYTF
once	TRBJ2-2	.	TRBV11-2	TGTGCCAGCAGCGCAACAACAGGGACGGGAAGCACCGGGGAGCTGTTTTTT	CASSATTGTGSTGELFF
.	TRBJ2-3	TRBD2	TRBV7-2	TGTGCCAGCAGCTTCTCATCTGGGCCTAGCGGCGTTTCAGATACGCAGTATTTT	CASSFSSGPSGVSDTQYF
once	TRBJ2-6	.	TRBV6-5	TGTGCCAGCAGTCGAGTGGCCTCTGGGGCCAACGTCCTGACTTTC	CASSRVASGANVLTF
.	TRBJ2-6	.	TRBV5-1	TGCGCCAGCAGCATATCGGCCGCTGGGGCCAACGTCCTGACTTTC	CASSISAAGANVLTF
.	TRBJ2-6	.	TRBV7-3	TGTGCCAGCAGCTTATCCTCACAGCACTCTGGGGCCAACGTCCTGACTTTC	CASSLSSQHSGANVLTF
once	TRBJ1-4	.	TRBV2	TGTGCCAGCAACCCGGGACGGATGAATGAAAAACTGTTTTTT	CASNPGRMNEKLFF
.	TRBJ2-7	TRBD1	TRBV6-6	TGTGCCAGCAGTCACCATCCCGGGACAGGGTTTGCCGAGCAGTACTTC	CASSHHPGTGFAEQYF
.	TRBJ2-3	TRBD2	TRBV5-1	TGCGCCAGCAGCTTGACGGGGACTAGCAGAACAGATACGCAGTATTTT	CASSLTGTSRTDTQYF
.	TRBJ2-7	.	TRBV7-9	TGTGCCAGCAGCTTACTAACCTACGAGCAGTACTTC	CASSLLTYEQYF
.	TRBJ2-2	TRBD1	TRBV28	TGTGCCAGCAGTTTACTACGACAGGGCATTTCGAACACCGGGGAGCTGTTTTTT	CASSLLRQGISNTGELFF
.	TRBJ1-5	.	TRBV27	TGTGCCAGCCGGGCCAGGCCGTATGTAGAAAGCAATCAGCCCCAGCATTTT	CASRARPYVESNQPQHF
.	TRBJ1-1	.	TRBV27	TGTGCCAGCAGTCTTCGGGCTGGGGCCATGAACACTGAAGCTTTCTTT	CASSLRAGAMNTEAFF
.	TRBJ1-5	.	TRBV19	TGTGCCAGTAGTTATACCGGCCCTTCCAATCAGCCCCAGCATTTT	CASSYTGPSNQPQHF